The 2 T cell receptor beta chains listed next were all sequenced from one sample in a study of Graves' ophthalmopathy and Graves' hyperthyroidism. RNA served as the template for amplifying TCR beta CDR3 regions. HTBI primers primed a first-round RT-PCR, and a second-round multiplex PCR followed. Each CDR3 protein gets one entry after TCRdb re-called the multiplex PCR reads with MiXCR. The sample lists over 500,000 distinct CDR3 sequences, 20% to 25% occurring once. Sequencing was performed on peripheral blood. These receptors originate from a young woman with stable Graves' hyperthyroidism. Some clones in this sample may be carry-over from other donors' samples.

In regard to this clonotype: A much larger clone differs by one base, so this may be a read error. The CDR3 reads CATGREGGDTQYF. The CDR3, as DNA: TGTGCCACCGGCAGAGAGGGGGGAGACACCCAGTACTTC. J is TRBJ2-5 and V is TRBV15; D may match TRBD1 or TRBD2 (6 bases each). Germline lookup yields CDR1 LNHNV and CDR2 YYDKDF (reference sequence). CDR3 length: 13 amino acids.

The rearrangement links TRBV27 to TRBJ1-2; the D gene is possibly TRBD1 (5 bases). This CDR3 has 16 residues. Deletions cut 3 bases from V and 3 bases from J, with 17 bases between. CDR1 is MNHEY and CDR2 is SMNVEV in the germline V gene (reference sequence). DNA of the CDR3: TGTGCCAGCAGTTTTAGTCGGACACCTTCGGACTATGGCTACACCTTC. Translated: CASSFSRTPSDYGYTF.